Listed below are T cell receptor beta chains from one sample, sequenced in a study of regulatory T cells in long-lasting Graves disease. From the multiplex PCR reads, TCRdb called clonotypes with MiXCR, one entry per CDR3 protein. The data contain a few hundred thousand distinct CDR3 sequences, roughly 20% of them singletons. The input for sequencing was peripheral blood mononuclear cells (PBMCs), taken when the disease was refractory, from a patient treated with antithyroid drugs. These receptors came from a woman between 40 and 50 years old with Graves disease. The CDR3 runs from the conserved cysteine through the conserved F or W. Each record gives: clone size, D gene, V gene, J gene, CDR3 DNA, CDR3 protein. D genes are given only for firm matches. Only part of the rows carry a size: once, few, many, or a class if the clone is expanded.

clone_size: many; d_call: -; v_call: TRBV28; j_call: TRBJ2-4; cdr3_nt: TGTGCCAGCAGTTTAGGTGGAAAAAATCGAAACATTCAGTACTTC; cdr3_aa: CASSLGGKNRNIQYF
clone_size: -; d_call: TRBD2; v_call: TRBV12-3/TRBV12-4; j_call: TRBJ2-5; cdr3_nt: TGTGCCAGCAGTCCGAGACTAGCAGGAGGGATTGGCCAAGGGACCCAGTACTTC; cdr3_aa: CASSPRLAGGIGQGTQYF
clone_size: -; d_call: TRBD2; v_call: TRBV29-1; j_call: TRBJ2-7; cdr3_nt: TGCAGCGTTGGGGATCTGGGACTAGCGGGAACCTACGAGCAGTACTTC; cdr3_aa: CSVGDLGLAGTYEQYF
clone_size: few; d_call: -; v_call: TRBV10-3; j_call: TRBJ1-1; cdr3_nt: TGTGCCATCAGTGAGTACAGAGGGGAGAACACTGAAGCTTTCTTT; cdr3_aa: CAISEYRGENTEAFF
clone_size: -; d_call: -; v_call: TRBV5-1; j_call: TRBJ1-2; cdr3_nt: TGCGCCAGCAGTAATCGTCAGGGCTATGGCTACACCTTC; cdr3_aa: CASSNRQGYGYTF
clone_size: -; d_call: TRBD1; v_call: TRBV16; j_call: TRBJ2-7; cdr3_nt: TGTGCCAGCAGCCGCAACCCCGGGACAGGGGACTACGAGCAGTACTTC; cdr3_aa: CASSRNPGTGDYEQYF
clone_size: -; d_call: -; v_call: TRBV4-1; j_call: TRBJ1-4; cdr3_nt: TGCGCCAGCAGCCAAGCTTGGGGGGAAAAACTGTTTTTT; cdr3_aa: CASSQAWGEKLFF
clone_size: few; d_call: -; v_call: TRBV7-6; j_call: TRBJ2-2; cdr3_nt: TGTGCCAGCAGCTTAGCTGCAGGAGCTCACACCGGGGAGCTGTTTTTT; cdr3_aa: CASSLAAGAHTGELFF
clone_size: -; d_call: -; v_call: TRBV5-1; j_call: TRBJ1-1; cdr3_nt: TGCGCCAGCAGCTTGGATGGCATCATGAACACTGAAGCTTTCTTT; cdr3_aa: CASSLDGIMNTEAFF
clone_size: -; d_call: -; v_call: TRBV7-2; j_call: TRBJ2-3; cdr3_nt: TGTGCCAGCAGCTTAGCGCGTGTATCCACAGATACGCAGTATTTT; cdr3_aa: CASSLARVSTDTQYF
clone_size: many; d_call: -; v_call: TRBV7-9; j_call: TRBJ2-5; cdr3_nt: TGTGCCAGCAGCCTAGACTCGGGAGAGACCCAGTACTTC; cdr3_aa: CASSLDSGETQYF
clone_size: many; d_call: -; v_call: TRBV28; j_call: TRBJ1-1; cdr3_nt: TGTGCCAGCAGTTTAAGACCAGGGGCATTAGCTGAAGCTTTCTTT; cdr3_aa: CASSLRPGALAEAFF
clone_size: many; d_call: TRBD1; v_call: TRBV13; j_call: TRBJ2-1; cdr3_nt: TGTGCCAGCAGCCCCGGACAGGGGGGCAATGAGCAGTTCTTC; cdr3_aa: CASSPGQGGNEQFF
clone_size: few; d_call: -; v_call: TRBV4-1; j_call: TRBJ2-4; cdr3_nt: TGCGCCAGCAGCCAAGGATTCCCTCTAGCCAAAAACATTCAGTACTTC; cdr3_aa: CASSQGFPLAKNIQYF
clone_size: few; d_call: -; v_call: TRBV28; j_call: TRBJ1-5; cdr3_nt: TGTGCCAGCAGTTTCAAGGCCAGGGGAACTCAGCCCCAGCATTTT; cdr3_aa: CASSFKARGTQPQHF
clone_size: few; d_call: TRBD2; v_call: TRBV3-1; j_call: TRBJ2-7; cdr3_nt: TGTGCCAGCAGCCAGCCAACTAGCGGGAGCTACGAGCAGTACTTC; cdr3_aa: CASSQPTSGSYEQYF
clone_size: many; d_call: -; v_call: TRBV19; j_call: TRBJ2-7; cdr3_nt: TGTGCCAGTAGTATATCGGGCAGCCCCAACGAGCAGTACTTC; cdr3_aa: CASSISGSPNEQYF